These T cell receptor beta chains were read from a single sample in a study of blood T cells in healthy people across ages. TCRdb itself ran the 5' RACE reads through MiXCR, one entry per CDR3 protein. Here the sample spans around 670,000 distinct CDR3 sequences, about 30% being singletons. The sample consisted of blood. Receptor source: a woman of 80 years or more in good health. Each CDR3 is given with its conserved first and last residue. D genes are given only for firm matches. Not all rows give a size; the values are once, few, many and, for expanded clones, a class.

TRBJ2-5	TRBV15	TRBD2	many	TGTGCCACCAGCAGAGAACGGGGGGGCCTGGGGGAGCAGTACTTC	CATSRERGGLGEQYF
TRBJ2-5	TRBV18	NA	few	TGTGCCGGCTCACCAGACAGCATTAGCCAAGAGACCCAGTACTTC	CAGSPDSISQETQYF
TRBJ1-4	TRBV11-2	TRBD1	NA	TGTGCCAGCAGCTCCATTTTTAAGGGGGCTAATGGAAAACTGTTTTTT	CASSSIFKGANGKLFF
TRBJ2-1	TRBV6-5	TRBD2	few	TGTGCCTGCAGCAGACTAGCGGGGGGCCGTAGTGAGCAGTTCTTC	CACSRLAGGRSEQFF
TRBJ2-3	TRBV9	NA	NA	TGTGCCAGCAGCGCCGACTACACAGATACGCAGTATTTT	CASSADYTDTQYF
TRBJ2-2	TRBV29-1	TRBD2	few	TGCAGCGTTCCCGGGGGGGGTTCGGCGAACACCGGGGAGCTGTTTTTT	CSVPGGGSANTGELFF
TRBJ2-3	TRBV5-1	NA	many	TGCGCCAGCAGGGGGTATGGAGATACGCAGTATTTT	CASRGYGDTQYF
TRBJ1-5	TRBV12-3/TRBV12-4	NA	NA	TGTGCCAGCAGTTTAGCGCGGGGATATAGCAATCAGCCCCAGCATTTT	CASSLARGYSNQPQHF
TRBJ2-3	TRBV20-1	TRBD1	many	TGCAGTGCTGGGCTAATGACAGGGAGCACAGATACGCAGTATTTT	CSAGLMTGSTDTQYF
TRBJ1-1	TRBV9	NA	NA	TGTGCCAGCAGCGCCCGACAGGAGAACACTGAAGCTTTCTTT	CASSARQENTEAFF
TRBJ2-1	TRBV10-1	TRBD1	NA	TGCGCCAGCAGTGACATTAGGGGACAGGGGATGAATGAGCAGTTCTTC	CASSDIRGQGMNEQFF
TRBJ2-1	TRBV7-9	NA	many	TGTGCCAGCAGCGCCGACACCTATCTTGGGGAGCAGTTCTTC	CASSADTYLGEQFF
TRBJ2-3	TRBV6-4	NA	NA	TGTGCCAGTTCGCCGGAGTCTGGGGATACGCAGTATTTT	CASSPESGDTQYF
TRBJ2-5	TRBV5-4	NA	few	TGTGCCAGCAGCCAGGGACATCAGGGTCCCAAAGAGACCCAGTACTTC	CASSQGHQGPKETQYF
TRBJ2-7	TRBV2	NA	few	TGTGCCAGCAGTGAAATGGGGGGCTACGAGCAGTACTTC	CASSEMGGYEQYF
TRBJ1-2	TRBV5-6	NA	NA	TGTGCCAGCAGCTTCGGATACCGGGGGAACTATGGCTACACCTTC	CASSFGYRGNYGYTF
TRBJ1-2	TRBV10-3	NA	NA	TGTGCCATCAGTGAGCCGGGCAGGACCTCCGAAGGCTACACCTTC	CAISEPGRTSEGYTF
TRBJ1-3	TRBV9	NA	NA	TGTGCCAGCAGCGTGGGGGCTGGGGTCTCTGGAAACACCATATATTTT	CASSVGAGVSGNTIYF
TRBJ2-7	TRBV20-1	NA	many	TGCAGTGCTAGAGGGGAGGCAGGGAGCTCCTACAATGAGCAGTACTTC	CSARGEAGSSYNEQYF
TRBJ1-2	TRBV29-1	NA	NA	TGCAGCGTTGGGATAACGATGGATGGCTACACCTTC	CSVGITMDGYTF
TRBJ2-3	TRBV29-1	TRBD2	NA	TGCAGCGTTGTATCTAGCGGGCCGCGCACAGATACGCAGTATTTT	CSVVSSGPRTDTQYF
TRBJ1-5	TRBV12-3/TRBV12-4	NA	few	TGTGCCAGCAGTCCTCCTCCGGGGGTCGGTCAGCCCCAGCATTTT	CASSPPPGVGQPQHF
TRBJ2-5	TRBV20-1	TRBD2	many	TGCAGCGCAGCGGTGGGCGGGGGGGCCGGCAGGTTAGAGACCCAGTACTTC	CSAAVGGGAGRLETQYF
TRBJ1-2	TRBV12-3/TRBV12-4	NA	NA	TGTGCCAGCAGTTCGTACAGCCAACCTCATGAAAACTATGGCTACACCTTC	CASSSYSQPHENYGYTF
TRBJ2-5	TRBV2	NA	many	TGTGCCAGCAGTCCGAACTCCCTCCAGACCCAGTACTTC	CASSPNSLQTQYF
TRBJ2-3	TRBV5-1	NA	NA	TGCACCAGCAGCTTGGGGACTCGCCCTGCAGGCACAGATACGCAGTATTTT	CTSSLGTRPAGTDTQYF
TRBJ2-2	TRBV6-1	NA	few	TGTGCCAGCAGTGTCCTACGGGACACCGGGGAGCTGTTTTTT	CASSVLRDTGELFF
TRBJ2-3	TRBV5-5	TRBD2	many	TGTGCCAGCAGTTACGGACTAGCGGGGGTAGAAGATACGCAGTATTTT	CASSYGLAGVEDTQYF
TRBJ2-1	TRBV27	NA	NA	TGTGCCACCCACCGGGACCGAGGGATTTGGGGACACAATGAGCAGTTCTTC	CATHRDRGIWGHNEQFF